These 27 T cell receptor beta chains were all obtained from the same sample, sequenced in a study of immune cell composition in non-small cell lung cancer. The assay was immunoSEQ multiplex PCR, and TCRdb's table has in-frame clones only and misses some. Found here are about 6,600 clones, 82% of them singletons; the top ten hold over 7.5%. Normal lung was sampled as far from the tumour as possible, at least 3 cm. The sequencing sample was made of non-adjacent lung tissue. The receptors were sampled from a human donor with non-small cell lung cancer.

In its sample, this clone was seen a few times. CDR3 sequence (DNA): TGTGCCAGTAGTATATCGGGTTTCAATGAGCAGTTCTTC. Protein sequence: CASSISGFNEQFF. J is TRBJ2-1 and V is TRBV19; no definite D call. The germline gives CDR1 LNHDA, CDR2 SQIVND (reference sequence). There are 13 residues in the CDR3. V lost 2 bases to trimming and J lost 6 bases, with 8 bases between them.

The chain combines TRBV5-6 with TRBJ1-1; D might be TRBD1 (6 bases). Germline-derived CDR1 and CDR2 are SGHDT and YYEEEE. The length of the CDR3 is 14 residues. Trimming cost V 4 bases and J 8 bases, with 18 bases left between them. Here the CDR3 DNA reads TGTGCCAGCAGCGTACTAGGACAGCCATACGAAGCTTTCTTT. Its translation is CASSVLGQPYEAFF.

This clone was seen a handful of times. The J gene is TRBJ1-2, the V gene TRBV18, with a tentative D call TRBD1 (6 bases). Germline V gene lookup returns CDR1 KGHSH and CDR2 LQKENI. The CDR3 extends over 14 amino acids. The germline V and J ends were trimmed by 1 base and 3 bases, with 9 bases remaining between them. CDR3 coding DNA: TGTGCCAGCTCACCACAGGGGGAGTACTATGGCTACACCTTC. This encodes CASSPQGEYYGYTF.

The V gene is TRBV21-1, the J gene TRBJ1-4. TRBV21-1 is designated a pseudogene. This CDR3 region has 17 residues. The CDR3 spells CASSKGGPGGLSEKLFF. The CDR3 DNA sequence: TGTGCCAGCAGCAAGGGGGGGCCGGGGGGACTTAGTGAAAAACTGTTTTTT.

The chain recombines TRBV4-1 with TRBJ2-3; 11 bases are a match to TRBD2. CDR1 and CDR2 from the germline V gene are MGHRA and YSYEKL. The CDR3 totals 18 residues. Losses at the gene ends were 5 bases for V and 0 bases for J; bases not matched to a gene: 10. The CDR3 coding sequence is TGCGCCAGCAGCTCTCGGACTAGCGGGTACACTAGCACAGATACGCAGTATTTT. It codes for CASSSRTSGYTSTDTQYF.

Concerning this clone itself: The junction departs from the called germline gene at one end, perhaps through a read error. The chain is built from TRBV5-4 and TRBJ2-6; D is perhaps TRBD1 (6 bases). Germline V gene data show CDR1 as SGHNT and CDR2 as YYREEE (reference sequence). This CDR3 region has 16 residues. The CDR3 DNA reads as TGCGCCAGCAGCCAAACTACAGGGTCTGGGGCCAACGTCCTGACTTTC. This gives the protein CASSQTTGSGANVLTF.

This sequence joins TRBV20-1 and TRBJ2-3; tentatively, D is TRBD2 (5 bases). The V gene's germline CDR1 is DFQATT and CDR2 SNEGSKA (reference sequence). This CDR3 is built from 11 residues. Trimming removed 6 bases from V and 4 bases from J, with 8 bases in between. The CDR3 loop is CSANSADTQYF. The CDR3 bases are TGCAGTGCCAATAGCGCAGATACGCAGTATTTT.

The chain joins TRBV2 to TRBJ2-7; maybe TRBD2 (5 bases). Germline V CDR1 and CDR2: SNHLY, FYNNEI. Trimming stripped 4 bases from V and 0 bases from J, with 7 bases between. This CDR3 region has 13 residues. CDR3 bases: TGTGCCAGCAGTGCCGGGATCTCCTACGAGCAGTACTTC. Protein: CASSAGISYEQYF.

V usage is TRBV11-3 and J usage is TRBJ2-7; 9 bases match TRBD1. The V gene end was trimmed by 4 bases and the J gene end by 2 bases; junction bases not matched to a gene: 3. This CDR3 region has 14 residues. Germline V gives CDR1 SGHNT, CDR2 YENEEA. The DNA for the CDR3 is TGTGCCAGCAGCTCCCGGGACAGGGCCTACGAGCAGTACTTC. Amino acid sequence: CASSSRDRAYEQYF.

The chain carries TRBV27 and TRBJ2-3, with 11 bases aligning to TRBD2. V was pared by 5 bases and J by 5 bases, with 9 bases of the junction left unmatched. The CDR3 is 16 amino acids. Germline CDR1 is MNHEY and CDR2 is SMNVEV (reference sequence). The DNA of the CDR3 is TGTGCCAGCAGTCCCCATAGCGGGGGGGCCAAAGATACGCAGTATTTT. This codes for CASSPHSGGAKDTQYF.

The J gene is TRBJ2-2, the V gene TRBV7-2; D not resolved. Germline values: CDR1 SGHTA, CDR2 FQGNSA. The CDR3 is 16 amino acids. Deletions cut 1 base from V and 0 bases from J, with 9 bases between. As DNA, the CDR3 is TGTGCCAGCAGCTTAGACCAGGCGACGAACACCGGGGAGCTGTTTTTT. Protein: CASSLDQATNTGELFF.

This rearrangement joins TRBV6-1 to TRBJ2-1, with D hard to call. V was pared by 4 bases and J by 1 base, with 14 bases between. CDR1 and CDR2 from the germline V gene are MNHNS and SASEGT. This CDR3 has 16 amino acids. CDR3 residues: CASSGLQLLSYNEQFF. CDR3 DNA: TGTGCCAGCAGTGGTTTACAGTTACTTTCCTACAATGAGCAGTTCTTC.

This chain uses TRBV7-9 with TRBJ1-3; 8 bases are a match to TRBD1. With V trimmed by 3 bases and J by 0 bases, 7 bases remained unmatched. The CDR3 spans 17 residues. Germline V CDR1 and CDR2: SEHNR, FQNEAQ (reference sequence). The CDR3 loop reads CASSFGQGVFSGNTIYF. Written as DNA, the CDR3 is TGTGCCAGCAGCTTCGGACAGGGTGTCTTCTCTGGAAACACCATATATTTT. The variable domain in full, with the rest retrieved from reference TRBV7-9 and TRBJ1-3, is DTGVSQNPRHKITKRGQNVTFRCDPISEHNRLYWYRQTLGQGPEFLTYFQNEAQLEKSRLLSDRFSAERPKGSFSTLEIQRTEQGDSAMYLCASSFGQGVFSGNTIYFGEGSWLTVV.

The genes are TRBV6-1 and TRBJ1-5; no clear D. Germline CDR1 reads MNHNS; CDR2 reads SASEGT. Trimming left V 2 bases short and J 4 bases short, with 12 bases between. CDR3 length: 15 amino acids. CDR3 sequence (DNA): TGTGCCAGCAGTGAACCCGGGATTTCGAATCAGCCCCAGCATTTT. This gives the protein CASSEPGISNQPQHF.

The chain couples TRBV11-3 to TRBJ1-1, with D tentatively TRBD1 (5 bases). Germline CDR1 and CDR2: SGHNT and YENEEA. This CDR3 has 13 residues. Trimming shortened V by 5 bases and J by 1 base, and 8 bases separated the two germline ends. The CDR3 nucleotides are TGTGCCAGCAGCCGACAGAAGAACACTGAAGCTTTCTTT. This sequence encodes CASSRQKNTEAFF.

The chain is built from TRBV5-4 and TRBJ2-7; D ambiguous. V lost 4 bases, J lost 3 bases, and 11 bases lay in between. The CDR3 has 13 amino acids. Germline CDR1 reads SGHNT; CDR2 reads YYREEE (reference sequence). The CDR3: CASSRRFSYEQYF. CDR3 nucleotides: TGTGCCAGCAGCCGGCGGTTTAGCTACGAGCAGTACTTC. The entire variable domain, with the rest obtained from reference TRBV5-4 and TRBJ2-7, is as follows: ETGVTQSPTHLIKTRGQQVTLRCSSQSGHNTVSWYQQALGQGPQFIFQYYREEENGRGNFPPRFSGLQFPNYSSELNVNALELDDSALYLCASSRRFSYEQYFGPGTRLTVT.

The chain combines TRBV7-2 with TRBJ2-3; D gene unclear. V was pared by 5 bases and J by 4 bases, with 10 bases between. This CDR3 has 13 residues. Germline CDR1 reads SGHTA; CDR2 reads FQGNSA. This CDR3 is CASSPWSADTQYF. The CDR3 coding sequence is TGTGCCAGCAGCCCGTGGAGTGCAGATACGCAGTATTTT.

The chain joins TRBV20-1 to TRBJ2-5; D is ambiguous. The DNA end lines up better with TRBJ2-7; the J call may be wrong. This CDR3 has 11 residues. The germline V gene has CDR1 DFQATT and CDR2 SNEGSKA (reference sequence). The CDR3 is CSASQVGEQYF. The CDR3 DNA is TGCAGTGCTTCTCAGGTCGGCGAGCAGTACTTC.

CDR3 nucleotide sequence: TGTGCCAGCAGTTCGGGAACAGGGGGCTCTCTAGGAGGGGCCAACGTCCTGACTTTC. Its protein product is CASSSGTGGSLGGANVLTF. The chain combines TRBV28 with TRBJ2-6; 9 bases match TRBD1. Germline CDR1 and CDR2: MDHEN and SYDVKM. The CDR3 has 19 residues. V trimming: 4 bases; J trimming: 4 bases; junction bases outside the gene matches: 14.

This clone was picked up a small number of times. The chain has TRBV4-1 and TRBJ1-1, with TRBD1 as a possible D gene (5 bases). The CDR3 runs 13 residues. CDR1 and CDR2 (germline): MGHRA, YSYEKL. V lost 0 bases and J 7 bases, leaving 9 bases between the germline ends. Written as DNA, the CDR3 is TGCGCCAGCAGCCAAGAAGGGGCTGGTGAAGCTTTCTTT. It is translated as CASSQEGAGEAFF.

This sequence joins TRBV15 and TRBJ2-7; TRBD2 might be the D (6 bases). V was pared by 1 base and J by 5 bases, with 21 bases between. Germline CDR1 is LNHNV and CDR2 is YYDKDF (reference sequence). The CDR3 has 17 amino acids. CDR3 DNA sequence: TGTGCCACCAGCAGAGGAAGGGGAGGTGGTGGGATGGACGAGCAGTACTTC. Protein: CATSRGRGGGGMDEQYF.

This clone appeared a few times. CDR3 bases: TGTGCCAGCAGTTCCCCTAGATCCGGGGAGCTGTTTTTT. It encodes CASSSPRSGELFF. V gene TRBV27 combines with J gene TRBJ2-2; no clear D gene. CDR1 MNHEY and CDR2 SMNVEV come from the germline V gene (reference sequence). This CDR3 spans 13 amino acids. Trimming cost V 4 bases and J 6 bases, with 9 bases left between them.

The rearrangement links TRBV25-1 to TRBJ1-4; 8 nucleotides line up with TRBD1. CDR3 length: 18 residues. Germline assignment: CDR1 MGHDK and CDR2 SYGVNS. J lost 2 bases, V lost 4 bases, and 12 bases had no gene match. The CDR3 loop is CASSGATGAVGTNEKLFF. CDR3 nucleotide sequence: TGTGCCAGCAGTGGGGCGACAGGGGCAGTAGGGACTAATGAAAAACTGTTTTTT. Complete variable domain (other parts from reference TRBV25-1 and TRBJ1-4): EADIYQTPRYLVIGTGKKITLECSQTMGHDKMYWYQQDPGMELHLIHYSYGVNSTEKGDLSSESTVSRIRTEHFPLTLESARPSHTSQYLCASSGATGAVGTNEKLFFGSGTQLSVL.

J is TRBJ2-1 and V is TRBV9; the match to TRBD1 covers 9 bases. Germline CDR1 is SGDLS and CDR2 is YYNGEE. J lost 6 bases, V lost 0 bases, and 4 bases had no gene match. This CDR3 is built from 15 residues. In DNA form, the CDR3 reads TGTGCCAGCAGCGTAGAGGGACAGGGTAGCAATGAGCAGTTCTTC. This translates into CASSVEGQGSNEQFF.

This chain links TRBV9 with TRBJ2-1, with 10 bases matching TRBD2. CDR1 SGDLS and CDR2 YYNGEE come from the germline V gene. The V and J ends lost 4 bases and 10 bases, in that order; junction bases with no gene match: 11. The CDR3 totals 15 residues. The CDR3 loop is CASSPWGAGGPEQFF. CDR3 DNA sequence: TGTGCCAGCAGCCCCTGGGGAGCGGGAGGGCCAGAGCAGTTCTTC.

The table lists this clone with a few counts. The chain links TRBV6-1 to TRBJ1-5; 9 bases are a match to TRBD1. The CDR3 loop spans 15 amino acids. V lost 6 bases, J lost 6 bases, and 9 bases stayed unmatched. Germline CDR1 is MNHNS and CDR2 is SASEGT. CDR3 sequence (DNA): TGTGCCAGCAGCGGACAGGGGAAGGTGCCTCAGCCCCAGCATTTT. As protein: CASSGQGKVPQPQHF.

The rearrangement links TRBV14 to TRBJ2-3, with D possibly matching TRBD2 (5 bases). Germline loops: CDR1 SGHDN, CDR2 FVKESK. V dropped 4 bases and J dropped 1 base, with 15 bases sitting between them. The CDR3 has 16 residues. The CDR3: CASSPYLTGGTDTQYF. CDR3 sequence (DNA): TGTGCCAGCAGCCCCTACCTTACCGGGGGCACAGATACGCAGTATTTT.